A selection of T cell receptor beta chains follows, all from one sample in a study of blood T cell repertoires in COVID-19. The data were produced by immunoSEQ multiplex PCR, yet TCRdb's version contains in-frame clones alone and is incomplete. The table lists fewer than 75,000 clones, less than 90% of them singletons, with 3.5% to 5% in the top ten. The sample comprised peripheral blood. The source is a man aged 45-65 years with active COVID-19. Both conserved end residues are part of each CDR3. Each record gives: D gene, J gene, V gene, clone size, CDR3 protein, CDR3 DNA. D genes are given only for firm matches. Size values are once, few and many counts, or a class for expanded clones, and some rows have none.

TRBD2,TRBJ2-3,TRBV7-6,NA,CASSLGVAGGSSTDTQYF,TGTGCCAGCAGCCTCGGGGTAGCGGGGGGTAGTAGCACAGATACGCAGTATTTT
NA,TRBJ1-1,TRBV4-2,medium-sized,CASSPTDILNTEAFF,TGTGCCAGCAGCCCTACGGACATCTTGAACACTGAAGCTTTCTTT
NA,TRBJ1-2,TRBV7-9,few,CASSPEAFLYGYTF,TGTGCCAGCAGCCCCGAAGCTTTTTTGTATGGCTACACCTTC
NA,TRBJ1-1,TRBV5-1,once,CASSLGQRNTEAFF,TGCGCCAGCAGCTTGGGGCAACGAAACACTGAAGCTTTCTTT
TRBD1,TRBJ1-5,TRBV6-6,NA,CASKDREDQPQHF,TGTGCCAGCAAAGACAGGGAGGATCAGCCCCAGCATTTT
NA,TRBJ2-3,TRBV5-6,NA,CASSTGSRLSTDTQYF,TGTGCCAGCAGCACGGGTAGCAGACTTAGCACAGATACGCAGTATTTT
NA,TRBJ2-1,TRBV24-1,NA,CATSDLAGDEQFF,TGTGCCACCAGTGACCTGGCAGGGGATGAGCAGTTCTTC
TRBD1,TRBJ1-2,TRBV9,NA,CASTMTGSGYTF,TGTGCCAGCACCATGACAGGGAGCGGCTACACCTTC
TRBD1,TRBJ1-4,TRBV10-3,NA,CAISEGGTGTVEKLFF,TGTGCCATCAGTGAAGGTGGGACAGGGACGGTTGAAAAACTGTTTTTT
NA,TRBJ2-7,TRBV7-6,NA,CASSQEVSYEQYF,TGTGCCAGCAGCCAGGAAGTGTCCTACGAGCAGTACTTC
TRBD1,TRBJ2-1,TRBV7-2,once,CASRQPQGASNEQFF,TGTGCCAGCAGACAACCGCAGGGGGCGAGTAATGAGCAGTTCTTC
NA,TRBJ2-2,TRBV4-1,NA,CASSHAGQGKNTGELFF,TGCGCCAGCAGCCACGCGGGGCAGGGTAAGAACACCGGGGAGCTGTTTTTT
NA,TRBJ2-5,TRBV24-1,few,CATSDPRDVETQYF,TGTGCCACCAGTGACCCACGGGATGTTGAGACCCAGTACTTC
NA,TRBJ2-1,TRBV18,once,CASSPPGSPSYNEQFF,TGTGCCAGCTCACCACCCGGGTCGCCCTCCTACAATGAGCAGTTCTTC
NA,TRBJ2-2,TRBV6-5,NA,CASSYPTSPSGELFF,TGTGCCAGCAGTTACCCGACTAGTCCTTCCGGGGAGCTGTTTTTT
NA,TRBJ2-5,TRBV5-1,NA,CASSVGTLETQYF,TGCGCCAGCAGCGTCGGGACTCTAGAGACCCAGTACTTC
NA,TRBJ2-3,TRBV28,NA,CASSTGRDTQYF,TGTGCCAGCAGTACGGGTCGAGATACGCAGTATTTT
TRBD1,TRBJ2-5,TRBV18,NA,CASSPGRQGVETQYF,TGTGCCAGCTCACCCGGTCGACAGGGGGTAGAGACCCAGTACTTC
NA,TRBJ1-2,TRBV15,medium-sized,CATSTPERGSYGYTF,TGTGCCACCAGCACTCCTGAACGAGGTAGCTATGGCTACACCTTC
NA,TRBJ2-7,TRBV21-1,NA,CASSKGQGTPYEQYF,TGTGCCAGCAGCAAAGGACAGGGTACCCCGTACGAGCAGTACTTC
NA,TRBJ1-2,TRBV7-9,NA,CASSSQFGVRWYTF,TGTGCCAGCAGCTCTCAGTTCGGAGTGAGGTGGTACACCTTC
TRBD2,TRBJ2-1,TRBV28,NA,CASSLSSGLGSLWDNEQFF,TGTGCCAGCAGTTTGAGCTCGGGACTAGGATCTTTGTGGGACAATGAGCAGTTCTTC
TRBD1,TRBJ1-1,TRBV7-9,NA,CASSPSGQVYTEAFF,TGTGCCAGCAGCCCCTCAGGACAGGTCTACACTGAAGCTTTCTTT
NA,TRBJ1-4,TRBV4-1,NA,CASSQDQRQYEKLFF,TGCGCCAGCAGCCAAGATCAGAGACAGTATGAAAAACTGTTTTTT
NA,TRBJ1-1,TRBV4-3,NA,CASSQGRVSNTEAFF,TGCGCCAGCAGCCAAGGCAGGGTATCGAACACTGAAGCTTTCTTT
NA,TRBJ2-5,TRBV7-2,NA,CASTPASWGFETQYF,TGTGCCAGCACCCCGGCCTCGTGGGGCTTTGAGACCCAGTACTTC
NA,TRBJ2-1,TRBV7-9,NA,CASSSMSGDVSYNEQFF,TGTGCCAGCAGCTCTATGTCGGGAGACGTCTCCTACAATGAGCAGTTCTTC
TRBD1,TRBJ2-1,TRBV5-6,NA,CASHALAGQGYYNEQFF,TGTGCCAGCCATGCTCTGGCGGGACAGGGTTACTACAATGAGCAGTTCTTC
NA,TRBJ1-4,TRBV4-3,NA,CASSQGQVDNEKLFF,TGCGCCAGCAGCCAAGGACAGGTGGATAATGAAAAACTGTTTTTT
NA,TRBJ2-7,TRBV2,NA,CASKTGGTSYEQYF,TGTGCCAGCAAGACGGGGGGCACCTCCTACGAGCAGTACTTC
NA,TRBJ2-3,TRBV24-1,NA,CATNQGNADTQYF,TGTGCCACAAATCAGGGGAACGCAGATACGCAGTATTTT
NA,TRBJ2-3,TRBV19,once,CASSRQGPDTQYF,TGTGCCAGTAGTCGGCAGGGCCCAGATACGCAGTATTTT
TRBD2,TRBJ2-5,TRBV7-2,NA,CASSSGLAGPQETQYF,TGTGCCAGCAGCTCCGGACTAGCGGGGCCCCAAGAGACCCAGTACTTC
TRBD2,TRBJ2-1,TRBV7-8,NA,CASSLEVGTSGKLGEQFF,TGTGCCAGCAGCTTAGAAGTAGGTACTAGCGGGAAGTTGGGTGAGCAGTTCTTC
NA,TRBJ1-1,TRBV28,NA,CASGRTDQMNTEAFF,TGTGCCAGCGGGCGGACAGACCAAATGAACACTGAAGCTTTCTTT
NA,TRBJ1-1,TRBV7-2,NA,CASSVSGANTEAFF,TGTGCCAGCAGCGTCAGTGGGGCGAACACTGAAGCTTTCTTT
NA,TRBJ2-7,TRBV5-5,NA,CASSQGLTSYEQYF,TGTGCCAGCAGCCAGGGACTGACTTCCTACGAGCAGTACTTC
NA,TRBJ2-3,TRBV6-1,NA,CASSDRANTQYF,TGTGCCAGCAGTGACAGGGCCAATACGCAGTATTTT
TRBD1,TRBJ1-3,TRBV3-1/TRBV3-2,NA,CASSQGQGAFGNTIYF,TGTGCCAGCAGCCAAGGGCAGGGGGCTTTTGGAAACACCATATATTTT
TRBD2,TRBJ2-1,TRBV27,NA,CASRQTGLAGNNEQFF,TGTGCCAGCAGACAAACCGGGCTAGCGGGGAACAATGAGCAGTTCTTC
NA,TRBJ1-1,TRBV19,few,CAIKDSYMNTEAFF,TGTGCCATCAAAGACAGTTACATGAACACTGAAGCTTTCTTT
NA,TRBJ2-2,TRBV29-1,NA,CSVSYLDSNTGELFF,TGCAGCGTGTCCTATCTGGACAGCAACACCGGGGAGCTGTTTTTT
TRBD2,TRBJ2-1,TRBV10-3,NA,CATSGGANEQFF,TGTGCCACCAGCGGGGGGGCCAATGAGCAGTTCTTC
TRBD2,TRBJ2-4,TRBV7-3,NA,CASSPGPAGVAKNIQYF,TGTGCCAGCAGCCCCGGTCCGGCGGGAGTAGCCAAAAACATTCAGTACTTC
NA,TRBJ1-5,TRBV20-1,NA,CSASEGRGNQPQHF,TGCAGTGCTAGTGAAGGGAGGGGCAATCAGCCCCAGCATTTT
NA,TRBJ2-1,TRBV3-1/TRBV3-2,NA,CASSQVKRNSYNEQFF,TGTGCCAGCAGCCAAGTTAAGCGTAACTCCTACAATGAGCAGTTCTTC
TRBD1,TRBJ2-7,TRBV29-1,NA,CSASPGTGGDEQYF,TGCAGCGCCTCTCCCGGGACAGGGGGCGACGAGCAGTACTTC
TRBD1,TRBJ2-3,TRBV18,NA,CASSPGQNTDTQYF,TGTGCCAGCTCACCGGGACAGAACACAGATACGCAGTATTTT
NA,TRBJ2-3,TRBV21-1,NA,CASSISGGPTDTQYF,TGTGCCAGCAGCATAAGCGGGGGGCCCACAGATACGCAGTATTTT
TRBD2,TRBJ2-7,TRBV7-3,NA,CASSLSPLAGEGEQYF,TGTGCCAGCAGCTTAAGTCCTCTAGCGGGAGAGGGGGAGCAGTACTTC
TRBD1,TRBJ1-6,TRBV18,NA,CASSPGQGFSPLHF,TGTGCCAGCTCACCGGGACAGGGGTTTTCACCCCTCCACTTT
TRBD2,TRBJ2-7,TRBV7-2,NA,CASSARLAGVSHEQYF,TGTGCCAGCAGCGCCCGACTAGCGGGAGTATCCCACGAGCAGTACTTC
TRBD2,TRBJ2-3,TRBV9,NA,CASSASGGRTDTQYF,TGTGCCAGCAGCGCTAGCGGGGGGCGCACAGATACGCAGTATTTT
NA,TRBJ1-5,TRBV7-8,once,CASSLGTYNQPQHF,TGTGCCAGCAGCTTAGGCACATACAATCAGCCCCAGCATTTT
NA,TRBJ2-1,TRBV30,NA,CAWSVQSGSSYNEQFF,TGTGCCTGGAGTGTACAATCCGGGAGCTCCTACAATGAGCAGTTCTTC